A single sample gave rise to the 25 T cell receptor beta chains below, sequenced in a study of CD8 T cell repertoires and HIV-1 epitope variants. These receptors' antigens are unknown. Libraries were prepared by immunoSEQ multiplex PCR; TCRdb keeps only in-frame clonotypes and omits some of them. The table includes under 5,500 clones, about 72% detected once. Sequenced material: cultured CD8+ T cells derived from PBMCs. The receptors shown here come from a male donor with HIV.

The V call is TRBV27, the J call TRBJ2-7; TRBD2 matches 7 bases. Per germline, CDR1 MNHEY and CDR2 SMNVEV (reference sequence). The CDR3 totals 14 residues. V trimming: 6 bases; J trimming: 4 bases; junction bases outside the gene matches: 9. The DNA for the CDR3 is TGTGCCAGCAGCCTTACGGGACTATGGTACGAGCAGTACTTC. Translated, it gives CASSLTGLWYEQYF.

In DNA form, the CDR3 reads TGTGCCAGCAGTGACAGGGGGGATGGCTACACCTTC. This translates into CASSDRGDGYTF. The V and J genes are TRBV6-6 and TRBJ1-2; 9 nucleotides agree with TRBD1. This CDR3 spans 12 amino acids. Per the germline V gene, CDR1 is MNHNY and CDR2 is SVGAGI (reference sequence). J gave up 6 bases and V 5 bases, and 1 base lay outside the gene matches.

The chain joins TRBV10-3 to TRBJ2-7; TRBD2 matches 12 bases. The CDR3 is 15 residues long. CDR1 and CDR2 (germline): ENHRY, SYGVKD. Trimming at V came to 4 bases and at J to 4 bases, leaving 5 bases not matched to a gene. DNA of the CDR3: TGTGCCATCAGTGCCCCCGGGACTAGCGGGTACGAGCAGTACTTC. Its protein is CAISAPGTSGYEQYF.

This clone has a handful of counts. The rearrangement joins TRBV21-1 to TRBJ1-1. TRBV21-1 is flagged as a pseudogene. This CDR3 is built from 11 residues. CDR3 sequence: CASSRGTEAFF. The CDR3 bases are TGTGCCAGCAGTAGAGGCACTGAAGCTTTCTTT.

The gene calls are TRBV6-6 and TRBJ2-7; D is uncertain. Trimming stripped 0 bases from V and 0 bases from J, with 12 bases between. The CDR3 is 16 amino acids. The germline gives CDR1 MNHNY, CDR2 SVGAGI (reference sequence). Written as DNA, the CDR3 is TGTGCCAGCAGTTACTCCATACTTACCACCTCCTACGAGCAGTACTTC. It specifies CASSYSILTTSYEQYF.

This clone ranks as large (0.1 to 1%). The V gene is TRBV5-1, the J gene TRBJ2-7, with 7 bases aligning to TRBD2. The CDR3 is 17 amino acids. CDR1 is SGHRS, CDR2 YFSETQ, per germline. J gave up 0 bases and V 2 bases, and 11 bases lay outside the gene matches. CDR3 in DNA: TGCGCCAGCAGCTTATACAGCGGGACCACAAGCTCCTACGAGCAGTACTTC. It specifies CASSLYSGTTSSYEQYF.

The V gene is TRBV2, the J gene TRBJ2-7; unclear D gene. The V and J ends lost 4 bases and 3 bases respectively, with 7 bases between them. This CDR3 has 12 residues. CDR1 SNHLY and CDR2 FYNNEI come from the germline V gene. The CDR3 nucleotides read TGTGCCAGCAGTGTTCAGAGCTACGAGCAGTACTTC. It is translated as CASSVQSYEQYF.

The gene calls are TRBV25-1 and TRBJ1-5, with 8 bases identical to TRBD1. The CDR3 is 12 amino acids. V lost 8 bases, J lost 6 bases, and 3 bases stayed unmatched. Germline CDR1 is MGHDK and CDR2 is SYGVNS. CDR3 in amino acids: CASGQGVQPQHF. The DNA of the CDR3 is TGTGCCAGCGGACAGGGTGTTCAGCCCCAGCATTTT.

In its sample, this clone was seen a few times. The chain links TRBV13 to TRBJ2-2; 10 nucleotides agree with TRBD2. The V gene end was trimmed by 0 bases and the J gene end by 4 bases; junction bases not matched to a gene: 5. There are 17 residues in the CDR3. The germline CDR1 and CDR2 sequences are PRHDT and FYEKMQ (reference sequence). CDR3: CASSLGWASGSTGELFF. The CDR3 DNA reads TGTGCCAGCAGCTTAGGTTGGGCTAGCGGGAGCACCGGGGAGCTGTTTTTT.

The chain joins TRBV5-1 to TRBJ2-5, with 7 bases that match TRBD1. Per the germline V gene, CDR1 is SGHRS and CDR2 is YFSETQ. The CDR3 has 15 amino acids. J was trimmed by 1 base and V by 4 bases; bases with no gene match: 7. CDR3 nucleotides: TGCGCCAGCAGCCGATTGACAGGGTTCCAAGAGACCCAGTACTTC. Translating gives CASSRLTGFQETQYF. Looking up the rest from reference TRBV5-1 and TRBJ2-5 gives the full variable domain: KAGVTQTPRYLIKTRGQQVTLSCSPISGHRSVSWYQQTPGQGLQFLFEYFSETQRNKGNFPGRFSGRQFSNSRSEMNVSTLELGDSALYLCASSRLTGFQETQYFGPGTRLLVL.

This chain uses TRBV28 with TRBJ2-7; D is undetermined. V was clipped by 3 bases and J by 0 bases, with 15 bases between them. Germline lookup yields CDR1 MDHEN and CDR2 SYDVKM. The CDR3 covers 16 residues. The CDR3 loop is CASSLAERTDSYEQYF. In DNA, the CDR3 is TGTGCCAGCAGTTTGGCTGAAAGAACGGACTCCTACGAGCAGTACTTC.

This clone showed up just a few times. This chain joins TRBV4-1 and TRBJ1-1, with no clear D. V dropped 0 bases and J dropped 6 bases, with 14 bases sitting between them. The V gene's germline CDR1 is MGHRA and CDR2 YSYEKL. The CDR3 runs to 15 residues. The CDR3 spells CASSQDNSFLPEAFF. The DNA of the CDR3 is TGCGCCAGCAGCCAAGATAACAGTTTCCTCCCTGAAGCTTTCTTT.

The rearrangement uses TRBV2 and TRBJ2-3; 10 bases are a match to TRBD2. This CDR3 has 17 amino acids. V was pared by 3 bases and J by 3 bases, with 9 bases of the junction left unmatched. The germline CDR1 and CDR2 sequences are SNHLY and FYNNEI. The CDR3 coding sequence is TGTGCCAGCAGTGAGGGAATAGCGGGAGGAATGACAGATACGCAGTATTTT. This sequence encodes CASSEGIAGGMTDTQYF.

This rearrangement joins TRBV4-1 to TRBJ2-7, with unresolved D. The CDR3 runs 12 residues. V lost 5 bases, J lost 3 bases, and 8 bases lay in between. The germline V gene encodes CDR1 MGHRA and CDR2 YSYEKL. The CDR3 loop is CASSGSLYEQYF. CDR3 in DNA: TGCGCCAGCAGCGGCAGCCTCTACGAGCAGTACTTC.

The V gene is TRBV27, the J gene TRBJ1-1; tentatively, D is TRBD1 (6 bases). The CDR3 runs 12 residues. Germline values: CDR1 MNHEY, CDR2 SMNVEV (reference sequence). Trimming stripped 6 bases from V and 1 base from J, with 6 bases between. The chain's CDR3 is CASRTGNTEAFF. DNA for the CDR3: TGTGCCAGCAGGACAGGGAACACTGAAGCTTTCTTT.

V gene TRBV28 combines with J gene TRBJ2-7; 8 bases are a match to TRBD1. Unmatched junction bases numbered 7, after V lost 7 bases and J lost 5 bases. Germline V gives CDR1 MDHEN, CDR2 SYDVKM. CDR3 length: 13 residues. The CDR3 reads CASKDRVINEQYF. The CDR3 nucleotides read TGTGCCAGCAAGGACAGGGTAATCAACGAGCAGTACTTC.

This chain joins TRBV7-3 and TRBJ1-2; possible D gene TRBD1, 5 bases. The V end lost 4 bases, the J end lost 6 bases, and 21 bases lay between the germline ends. The germline gives CDR1 SGHTA, CDR2 FQGTGA. The CDR3 has 16 amino acids. CDR3 in DNA: TGTGCCAGCAGCTCTGGGCAGGGCTATTCCTCGGATGGCTACACCTTC. Translation: CASSSGQGYSSDGYTF.

The CDR3 coding sequence is TGCGCCAGCAGCTTAATAGCGGGAGGGTCCACCGGGGAGCTGTTTTTT. Its protein is CASSLIAGGSTGELFF. V and J are TRBV5-1 and TRBJ2-2, with 11 positions matching TRBD2. CDR3 length equals 16 residues. Germline lookup yields CDR1 SGHRS and CDR2 YFSETQ. The V gene end was trimmed by 2 bases and the J gene end by 4 bases; junction bases not matched to a gene: 4.

The chain is built from TRBV9 and TRBJ2-7; 7 bases line up with TRBD1. Germline CDR1 is SGDLS and CDR2 is YYNGEE. Germline trimming cut 0 bases from V and 6 bases from J; bases unmatched to any gene: 6. CDR3 size: 14 residues. The CDR3 sequence: CASSVAEGALEQYF. In nucleotides, the CDR3 is TGTGCCAGCAGCGTAGCTGAGGGGGCTCTCGAGCAGTACTTC.

This clone is medium-sized. The chain employs TRBV5-4 and TRBJ1-5; weak D call: TRBD1 (6 bases). Trimming took off 3 bases at V and 1 base at J, with 8 bases between the two ends. The CDR3 sequence is 14 residues long. Germline loops: CDR1 SGHNT, CDR2 YYREEE (reference sequence). CDR3 coding DNA: TGTGCCAGCAGCTATGGACAGAGCAATCAGCCCCAGCATTTT. Its translation: CASSYGQSNQPQHF.

The chain joins TRBV10-1 to TRBJ1-1, with a tentative D call TRBD1 (6 bases). The V and J ends lost 0 bases and 1 base respectively, with 9 bases between them. This CDR3 is built from 15 residues. Germline V gives CDR1 WNHNN, CDR2 SYGVQD (reference sequence). Written as DNA, the CDR3 is TGCGCCAGCAGTGAGTCGCGGGGGGCGAACACTGAAGCTTTCTTT. Translating gives CASSESRGANTEAFF.

This chain joins TRBV27 and TRBJ2-7; tentative D call: TRBD1 (6 bases). Per the germline V gene, CDR1 is MNHEY and CDR2 is SMNVEV (reference sequence). The CDR3 is 12 amino acids. The germline V and J ends were trimmed by 6 bases and 2 bases, with 8 bases remaining between them. The CDR3, as DNA: TGTGCCAGCAGCCAGGGGCCCTACGAGCAGTACTTC. Translated: CASSQGPYEQYF.

The V gene is TRBV9, the J gene TRBJ1-1, with D perhaps TRBD1 (6 bases). This CDR3 is 15 amino acids long. Germline V gene data show CDR1 as SGDLS and CDR2 as YYNGEE. The V end was cut by 4 bases, the J end by 4 bases, with 17 bases between. CDR3 nucleotide sequence: TGTGCCAGCAGCCCACACCATGGGGGGCCCACTGAAGCTTTCTTT. It encodes CASSPHHGGPTEAFF.

The chain has TRBV6-5 and TRBJ2-2; D is undetermined. The CDR3 covers 12 residues. Per the germline V gene, CDR1 is MNHEY and CDR2 is SVGAGI. With 6 bases removed from V and 7 bases from J, the gap between germline ends came to 9 bases. DNA for the CDR3: TGTGCCAGCAGCCAAAGTAGCGGGGAGCTGTTTTTT. Translated: CASSQSSGELFF.

The chain employs TRBV14 and TRBJ2-6; tentatively, D is TRBD2 (5 bases). Trimming shortened V by 0 bases and J by 2 bases, and 14 bases separated the two germline ends. The CDR3 is made up of 18 amino acids. CDR1 is SGHDN and CDR2 is FVKESK in the germline V gene. The DNA of the CDR3 is TGTGCCAGCAGCCAAGAAACGGGGAGATCGGCTGGGGCCAACGTCCTGACTTTC. Translation gives CASSQETGRSAGANVLTF.